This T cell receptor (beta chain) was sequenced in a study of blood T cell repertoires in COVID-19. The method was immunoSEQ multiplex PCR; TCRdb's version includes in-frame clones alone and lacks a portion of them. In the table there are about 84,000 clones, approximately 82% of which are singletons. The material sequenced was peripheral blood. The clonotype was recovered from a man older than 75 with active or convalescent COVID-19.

This CDR3 is CASSPAISGGPRNEQFF. CDR3 bases: TGTGCCAGCTCACCCGCCATTAGCGGGGGCCCTCGCAATGAGCAGTTCTTC. The V and J genes are TRBV18 and TRBJ2-1; TRBD2 agrees at 9 bases. Per germline, CDR1 KGHSH and CDR2 LQKENI. V shed 3 bases, J shed 6 bases, and the junction held 12 bases outside the gene matches. This CDR3 is built from 17 residues.